The sequence of this T cell receptor delta chain was determined in a study of human gamma delta and Vdelta1 T cells. Concerning this clone itself: The TCRdb protein comes from a much larger clone and disagrees with this DNA's translation at residue 8, likely due to a read error; the protein given here is derived from the DNA.

TCRdb fed the PCR reads into CATT to redo clone calling. This table holds some 6,100 delta-chain clones, more than 9% found once. CDR1 and CDR2 from the germline V gene are TSWWSYY and QGS. The CDR3 sequence is 19 residues long. V shed 0 bases, J shed 0 bases, and the junction held 12 bases outside the gene matches. The TCR was taken from a human donor in good health. The material sequenced was naive CD27+ Vdelta1 gamma-delta T cells from blood. The genes are TRDV1 and TRDJ1, with 8 bases that match TRDD3. The CDR3 bases are TGTGCTCTTGGGGAACTTCGTCCTGGGGGACGTCCGTACACCGATAAACTCATCTTT. It yields the protein CALGELRPGGRPYTDKLIF.